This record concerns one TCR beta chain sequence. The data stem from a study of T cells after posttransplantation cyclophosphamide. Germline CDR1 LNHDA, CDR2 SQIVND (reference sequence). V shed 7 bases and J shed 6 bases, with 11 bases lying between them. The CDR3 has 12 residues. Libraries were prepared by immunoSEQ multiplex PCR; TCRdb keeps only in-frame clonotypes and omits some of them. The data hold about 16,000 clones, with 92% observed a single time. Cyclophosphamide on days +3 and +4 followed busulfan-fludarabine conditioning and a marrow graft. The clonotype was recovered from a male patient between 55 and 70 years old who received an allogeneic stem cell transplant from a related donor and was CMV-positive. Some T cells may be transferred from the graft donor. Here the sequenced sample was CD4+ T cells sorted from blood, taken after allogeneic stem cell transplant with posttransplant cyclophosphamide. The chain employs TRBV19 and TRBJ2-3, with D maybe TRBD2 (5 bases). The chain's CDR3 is CASTERGDTQYF. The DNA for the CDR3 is TGTGCCAGTACCGAACGAGGGGATACGCAGTATTTT.